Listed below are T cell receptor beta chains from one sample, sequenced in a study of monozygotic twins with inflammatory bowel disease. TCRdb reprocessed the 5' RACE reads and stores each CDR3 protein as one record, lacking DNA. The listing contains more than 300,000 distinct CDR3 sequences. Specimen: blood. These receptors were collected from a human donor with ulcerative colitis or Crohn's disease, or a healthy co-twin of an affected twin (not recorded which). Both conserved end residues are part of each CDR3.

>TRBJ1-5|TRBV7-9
CASSFGADQPQHF
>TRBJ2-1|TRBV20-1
CSARDLVGLAGGTYNEQFF
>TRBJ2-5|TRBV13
CASSLARGVRETQYF
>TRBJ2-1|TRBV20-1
CSARDGGGDYNEQFF
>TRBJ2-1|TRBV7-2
CASRRSGTGAYNEQFF
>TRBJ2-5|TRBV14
CASSQVLTRAETQYF
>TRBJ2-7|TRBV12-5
CASGLGPVASYEQYF
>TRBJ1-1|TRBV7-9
CASSLAPSGWGLF
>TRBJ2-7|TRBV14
CASSQDSTDYEQYF
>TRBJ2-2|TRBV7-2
CASSSGLAVNTGELFF
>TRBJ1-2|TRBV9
CASSGSGTVYGYTF
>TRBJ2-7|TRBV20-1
CSAEKSEILYEQYF
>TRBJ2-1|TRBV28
CASSPSRRKDNEQFF
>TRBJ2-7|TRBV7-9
CASSFSGGPSSYEQYF
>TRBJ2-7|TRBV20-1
CSAGLWDRRNEEQYF
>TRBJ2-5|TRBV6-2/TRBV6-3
CASSYSLAGMQETQYF
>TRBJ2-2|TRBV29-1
CSGLAENTGELFF
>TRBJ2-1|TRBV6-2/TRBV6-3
CASTTGGQSKFF
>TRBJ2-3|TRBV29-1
CSVLAGGSTDTQYF
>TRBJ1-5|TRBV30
CAWSLGWYGNQPQHF
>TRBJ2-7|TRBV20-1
CSASGQGAFYEQYF
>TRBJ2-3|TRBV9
CASSVPGYGDTQYF
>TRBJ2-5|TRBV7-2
CASSLNRGRETQYF
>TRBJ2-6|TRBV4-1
CASSRASGANVLTF
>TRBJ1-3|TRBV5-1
CASSSPSGNTIYF
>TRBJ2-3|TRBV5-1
CASSLVGPNSAGTDTQYF
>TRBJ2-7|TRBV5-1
CASSSWPLRRYEQYF
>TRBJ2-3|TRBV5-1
CASSLAEAGSSDTQYF
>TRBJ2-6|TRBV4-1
CASSQGDSGANVLTF
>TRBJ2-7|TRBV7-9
CASSLGMDRGSYEQYF
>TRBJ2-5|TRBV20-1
CSAERQRGEETQYF
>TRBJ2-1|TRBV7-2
CASSVLYLIDEQFF
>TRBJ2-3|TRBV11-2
CASSFTFGSTDTQYF
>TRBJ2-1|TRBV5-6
CASSLAVGGLYNEQFF
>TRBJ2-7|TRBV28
CASRSTPLQGVGHF
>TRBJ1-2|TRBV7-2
CASSPPRRDREDLNYGYTF
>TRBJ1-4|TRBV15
CATSTLNEKLFF
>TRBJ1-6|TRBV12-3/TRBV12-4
CASSFSRAGAYQIDSPLHF
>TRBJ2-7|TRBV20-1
CSGLARGEQYF
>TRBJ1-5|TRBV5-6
CASSLVRSGDQPQHF
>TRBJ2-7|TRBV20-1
CSARDFRSANTYEQYF
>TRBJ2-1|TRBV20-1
CSARVSGEYNEQFF
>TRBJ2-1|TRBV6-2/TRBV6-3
CASRATWGEQFF
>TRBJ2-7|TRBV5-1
CASSLTASGVSYEQYF
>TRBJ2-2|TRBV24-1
CATSGRDFTGELFF
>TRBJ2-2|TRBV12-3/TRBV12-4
CASSLMMAGTGELFF
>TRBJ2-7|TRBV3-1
CASSRYQGQGYEQYF
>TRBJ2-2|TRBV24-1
CATSDLLGKGLNTGELFF